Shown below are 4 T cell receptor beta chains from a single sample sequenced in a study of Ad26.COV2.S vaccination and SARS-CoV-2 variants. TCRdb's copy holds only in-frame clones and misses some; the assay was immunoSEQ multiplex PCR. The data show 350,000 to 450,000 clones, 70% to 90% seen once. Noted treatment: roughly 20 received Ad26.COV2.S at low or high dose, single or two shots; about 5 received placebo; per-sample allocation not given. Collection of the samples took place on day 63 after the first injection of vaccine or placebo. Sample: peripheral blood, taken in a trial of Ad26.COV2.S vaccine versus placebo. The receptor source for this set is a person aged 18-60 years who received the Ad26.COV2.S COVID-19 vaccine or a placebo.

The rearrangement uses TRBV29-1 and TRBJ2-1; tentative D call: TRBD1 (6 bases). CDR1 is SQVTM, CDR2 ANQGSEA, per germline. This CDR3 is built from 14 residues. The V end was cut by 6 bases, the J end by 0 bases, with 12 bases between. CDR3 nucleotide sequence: TGCAGCGTCAAGGGCAGGGGCTCCTACAATGAGCAGTTCTTC. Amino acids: CSVKGRGSYNEQFF.

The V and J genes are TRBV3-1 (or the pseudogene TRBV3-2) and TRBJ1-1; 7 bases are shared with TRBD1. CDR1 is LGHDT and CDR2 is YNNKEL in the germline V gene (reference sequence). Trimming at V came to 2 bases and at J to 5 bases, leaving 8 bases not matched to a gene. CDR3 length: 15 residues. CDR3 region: CASSQRTGRMTEAFF. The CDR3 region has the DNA TGTGCCAGCAGCCAACGGACAGGCCGGATGACTGAAGCTTTCTTT.

CDR3 residues: CASSSRDSTFGKNIQYF. The CDR3 bases are TGTGCCAGCAGCTCTCGGGACTCCACTTTTGGCAAAAACATTCAGTACTTC. This chain connects TRBV7-9 to TRBJ2-4, with a tentative D call TRBD2 (6 bases). CDR3 length: 17 residues. V was clipped by 4 bases and J by 3 bases, with 19 bases between them. The germline V gene has CDR1 SEHNR and CDR2 FQNEAQ (reference sequence).

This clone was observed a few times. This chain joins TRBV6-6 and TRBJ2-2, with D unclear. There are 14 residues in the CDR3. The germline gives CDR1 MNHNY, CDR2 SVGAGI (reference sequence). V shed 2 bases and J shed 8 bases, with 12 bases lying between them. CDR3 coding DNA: TGTGCCAGCAGTTACGCAGATGCCGGTGGGGAGCTGTTTTTT. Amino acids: CASSYADAGGELFF.